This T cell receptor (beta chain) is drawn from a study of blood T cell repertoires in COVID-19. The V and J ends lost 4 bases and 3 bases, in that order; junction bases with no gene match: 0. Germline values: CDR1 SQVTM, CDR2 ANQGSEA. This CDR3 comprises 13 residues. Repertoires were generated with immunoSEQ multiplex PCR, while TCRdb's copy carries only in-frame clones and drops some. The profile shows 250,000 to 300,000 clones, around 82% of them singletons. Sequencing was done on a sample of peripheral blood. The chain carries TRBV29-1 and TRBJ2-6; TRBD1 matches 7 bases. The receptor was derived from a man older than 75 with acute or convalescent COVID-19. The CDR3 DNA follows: TGCAGCGTTGGACAGGGTGGGGCCAACGTCCTGACTTTC. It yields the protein CSVGQGGANVLTF. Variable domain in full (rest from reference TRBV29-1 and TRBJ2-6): SAVISQKPSRDICQRGTSLTIQCQVDSQVTMMFWYRQQPGQSLTLIATANQGSEATYESGFVIDKFPISRPNLTFSTLTVSNMSPEDSSIYLCSVGQGGANVLTFGAGSRLTVL.